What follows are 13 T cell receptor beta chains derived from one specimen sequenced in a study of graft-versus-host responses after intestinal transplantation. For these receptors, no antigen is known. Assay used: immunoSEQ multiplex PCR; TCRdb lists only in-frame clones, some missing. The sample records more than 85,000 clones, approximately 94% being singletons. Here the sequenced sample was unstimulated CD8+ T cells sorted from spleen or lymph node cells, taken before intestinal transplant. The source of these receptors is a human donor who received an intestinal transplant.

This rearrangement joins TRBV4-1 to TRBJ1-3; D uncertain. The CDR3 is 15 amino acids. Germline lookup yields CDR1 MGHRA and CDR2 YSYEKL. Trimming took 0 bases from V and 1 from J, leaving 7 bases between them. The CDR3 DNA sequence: TGCGCCAGCAGCCAAGATCGGGTTTCTGGAAACACCATATATTTT. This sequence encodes CASSQDRVSGNTIYF.

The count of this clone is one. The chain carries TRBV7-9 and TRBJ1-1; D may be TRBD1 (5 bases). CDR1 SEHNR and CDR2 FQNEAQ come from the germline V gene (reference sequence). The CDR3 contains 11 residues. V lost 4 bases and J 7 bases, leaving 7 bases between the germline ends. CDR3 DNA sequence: TGTGCCAGCAGCTCGACAGTTGAAGCTTTCTTT. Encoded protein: CASSSTVEAFF. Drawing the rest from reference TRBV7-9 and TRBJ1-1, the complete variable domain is DTGVSQNPRHKITKRGQNVTFRCDPISEHNRLYWYRQTLGQGPEFLTYFQNEAQLEKSRLLSDRFSAERPKGSFSTLEIQRTEQGDSAMYLCASSSTVEAFFGQGTRLTVV.

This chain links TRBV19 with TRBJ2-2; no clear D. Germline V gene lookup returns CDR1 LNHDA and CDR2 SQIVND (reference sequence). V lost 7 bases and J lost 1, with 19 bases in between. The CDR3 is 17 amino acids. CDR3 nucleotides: TGTGCCAGTACCCCCGAGTGGCAAGACTTGAACACCGGGGAGCTGTTTTTT. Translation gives CASTPEWQDLNTGELFF.

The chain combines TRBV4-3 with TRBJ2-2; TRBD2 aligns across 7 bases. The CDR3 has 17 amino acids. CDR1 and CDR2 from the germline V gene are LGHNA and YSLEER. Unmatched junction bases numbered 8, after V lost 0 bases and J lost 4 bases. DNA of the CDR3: TGCGCCAGCAGCCAAGATACCCAGCGGGGTCTCACCGGGGAGCTGTTTTTT. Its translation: CASSQDTQRGLTGELFF.

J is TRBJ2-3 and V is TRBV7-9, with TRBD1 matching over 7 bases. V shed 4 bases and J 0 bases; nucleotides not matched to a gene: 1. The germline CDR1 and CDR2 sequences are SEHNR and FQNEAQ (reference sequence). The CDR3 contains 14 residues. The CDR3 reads CASSSTGSTDTQYF. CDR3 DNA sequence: TGTGCCAGCAGCTCGACAGGGAGCACAGATACGCAGTATTTT.

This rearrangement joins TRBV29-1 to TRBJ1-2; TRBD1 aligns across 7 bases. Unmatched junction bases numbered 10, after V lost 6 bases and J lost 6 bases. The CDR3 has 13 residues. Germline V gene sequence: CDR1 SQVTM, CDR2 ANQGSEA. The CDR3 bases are TGCAGCGTGCCCGGGACAGTCGAGGATGGCTACACCTTC. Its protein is CSVPGTVEDGYTF.

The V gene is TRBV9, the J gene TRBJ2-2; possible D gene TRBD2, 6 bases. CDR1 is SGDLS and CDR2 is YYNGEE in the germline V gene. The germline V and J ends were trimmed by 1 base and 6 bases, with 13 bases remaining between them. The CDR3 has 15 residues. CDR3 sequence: CASSVYGGGAGELFF. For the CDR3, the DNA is TGTGCCAGCAGCGTATACGGGGGAGGAGCCGGGGAGCTGTTTTTT.

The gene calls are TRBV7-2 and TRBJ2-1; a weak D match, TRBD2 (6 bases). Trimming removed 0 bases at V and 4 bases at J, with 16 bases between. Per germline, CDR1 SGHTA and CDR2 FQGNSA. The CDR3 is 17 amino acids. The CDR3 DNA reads TGTGCCAGCAGCTTAGCTTTGCCGCGGGGAGAGTACAATGAGCAGTTCTTC. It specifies CASSLALPRGEYNEQFF.

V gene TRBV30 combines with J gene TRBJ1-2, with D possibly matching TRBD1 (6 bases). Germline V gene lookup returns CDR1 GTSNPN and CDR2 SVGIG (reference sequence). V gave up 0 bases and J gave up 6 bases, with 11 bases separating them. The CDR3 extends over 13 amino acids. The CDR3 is CAWSVGGGDGYTF. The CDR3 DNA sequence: TGTGCCTGGAGTGTTGGGGGGGGCGATGGCTACACCTTC.

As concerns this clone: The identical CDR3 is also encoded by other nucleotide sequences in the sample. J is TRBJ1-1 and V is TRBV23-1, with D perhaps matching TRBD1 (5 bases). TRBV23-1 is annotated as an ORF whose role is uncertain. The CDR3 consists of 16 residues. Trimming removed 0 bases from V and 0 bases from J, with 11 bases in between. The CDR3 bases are TGCGCCAGCAGTCAATCTAGGGGTGAGGTGAACACTGAAGCTTTCTTT. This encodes CASSQSRGEVNTEAFF.

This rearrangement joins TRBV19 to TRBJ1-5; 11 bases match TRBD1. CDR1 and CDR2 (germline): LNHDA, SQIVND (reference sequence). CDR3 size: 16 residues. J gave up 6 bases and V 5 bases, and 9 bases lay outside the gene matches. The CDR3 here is CASSLGGQGVRQPQHF. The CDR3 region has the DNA TGTGCCAGTAGTCTGGGGGGACAGGGGGTCCGTCAGCCCCAGCATTTT.

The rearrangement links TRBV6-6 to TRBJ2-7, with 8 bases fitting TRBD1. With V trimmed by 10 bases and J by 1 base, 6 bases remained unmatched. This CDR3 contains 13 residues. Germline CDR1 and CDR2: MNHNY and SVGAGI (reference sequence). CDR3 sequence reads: CATSGTGSYEQYF. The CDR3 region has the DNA TGTGCCACGTCCGGGACAGGATCCTACGAGCAGTACTTC.

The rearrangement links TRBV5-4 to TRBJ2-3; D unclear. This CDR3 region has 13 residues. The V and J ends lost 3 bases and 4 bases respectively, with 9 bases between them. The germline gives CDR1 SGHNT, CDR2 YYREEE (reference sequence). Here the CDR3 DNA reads TGTGCCAGCAGCTCACAGCAGGCAGATACGCAGTATTTT. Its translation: CASSSQQADTQYF.